This entry is about one T cell receptor beta chain. Its antigen is not known. This specimen comes from a study of shared clonotypes between healthy human individuals. Study results and limitations: In having few donors, the study represented limited genetic and exposure-history diversity. What naive subsets generally showed was a larger estimated richness than memory subsets showed. Clonotypes which were not shared had lower generation probabilities than clonotypes that all four donors shared.

At deep level, the assay was performed. Data came from immunoSEQ multiplex PCR; TCRdb stores just in-frame clones and leaves some out. The sample includes a few million clones, 85% to 95% of them seen just once. The CDR3 has 16 amino acids. V lost 3 bases and J lost 5; bases outside the gene matches: 4. Germline CDR1 reads SGHTA; CDR2 reads FQGNSA. This chain joins TRBV7-2 and TRBJ2-1; 13 bases agree with TRBD2. The TCR was taken from a man aged 18-30 years in good health. Some clones in this sample may be carry-over from other donors' samples. Material for sequencing was naive CD4+ T cells from PBMCs. Subset reported: CD45RA+ positively selected. In DNA, the CDR3 is TGTGCCAGCAGCTTGGCCGGGACTAGCGGGGACAATGAGCAGTTCTTC. Translated: CASSLAGTSGDNEQFF.